This T cell receptor (beta chain) was recorded in a study of cytomegalovirus exposure and HLA in healthy donors. CDR1 is LNHDA and CDR2 is SQIVND in the germline V gene (reference sequence). V was clipped by 6 bases and J by 2 bases, with 13 bases between them. The CDR3 sequence is 15 residues long. This clone was observed a few times. Its antigen is not identified. Study results and limitations: Common viral pathogens seemed, in a later analysis, to connect with several of the most significant clusters. Researchers reported in a later analysis that a missense DCLRE1C variant was tied to TCR beta V- and J-gene trimming.

Though probably carrying unrecorded immune exposures, donors were nominally healthy at sampling. PCR amplification relied on 60 Vbeta primers (plus 13 Jbeta primers). Clones were read by immunoSEQ multiplex PCR, and TCRdb kept only the in-frame ones, dropping some. The sample lists under 200,000 clones, roughly 73% occurring once. The source of this sequence is a male donor in good health and CMV-seronegative. The sequenced sample was PBMCs. This rearrangement joins TRBV19 to TRBJ2-2; D perhaps matches TRBD1 (5 bases). The CDR3, as DNA: TGTGCCAGTAGCCGGACATCCATCAACACCGGGGAGCTGTTTTTT. Protein sequence: CASSRTSINTGELFF.